This T cell receptor (beta chain) came from a study of identical twins (dated by TCRdb to 2016 to 2017). Turning to the overall study: The study deep-sequenced TCR alpha and beta repertoires from monozygotic twins, unrelated adults of various ages and cord blood to test whether fetal clonotypes persist. Replicate twin experiments were performed at different times using different library preparation protocols to rule out contamination. Overall study results and their limits: Because the same donors could not be followed over many years, the conclusions depended on cross-sectional statistical analysis. In monozygotic twins, recombination models systematically underestimated out-of-frame TCR alpha sharing, but the models matched the sharing seen between unrelated individuals. Compared with coincidental sharing between unrelated individuals, out-of-frame TCR alpha sequences shared between twins showed an excess of sequences with low generation probability. Fewer insertions were carried by abundant cord blood beta clonotypes; a weaker similar trend was observed in young adult naive repertoires, while no such trend was observed in memory repertoires. Zero-insertion analyses could be partly confounded by invariant T cells such as MAIT and iNKT, though diverse VJ usage argued against such confounding for most clonotypes. The excess sharing between twins in beta out-of-frame sequences was weaker because fewer shared sequences reduced the signal-to-noise ratio.

To note about this clonotype: Its antigen remains undetermined. No much larger clone exists at a distance of one base, and base qualities are not known.

The library was made by 5' RACE. The instrument was an Illumina HiSeq 2000. Template switching added a universal primer binding site, and the final cDNA carried a unique molecular identifier that allowed TCR cDNA molecules to be counted accurately. Specific primers in the conserved constant-segment region were used to synthesize first-strand cDNA for TCR alpha and beta chains. Each cDNA library was double barcoded, with a SMART-Mk sample barcode plus Illumina barcodes, to control for contamination. TruSeq adapter sequences, together with Illumina sample barcodes, were added in two successive PCR steps. Sequencing of the TCR alpha and beta cDNA libraries was done on the Illumina HiSeq platform using custom primers. The original methods were these. Unique molecular identifiers were extracted from raw reads with MiGEC, and CDR3 positions were determined with MiXCR. Recombination models were inferred per individual with the repgenHMM and IGoR tools using an EM algorithm. Shared clonotype analysis was performed with the tcR package in R, normalizing sharing by the product of cloneset sizes. To study raw recombination without the effects of thymic and clonal selection, out-of-frame nonproductive sequences were analyzed. TCRdb's own reprocessing of the public reads used fastp at Q25 and MiXCR and kept productive beta chains. Rows are unified per CDR3 protein, each entry keeping the most common DNA and genes. TCRdb's processing, not the authors', yielded these V and J calls. The sample table contains around 250,000 distinct CDR3 sequences; only one count was recorded for approximately 7.1% of them. In total, the top ten clones hold about 14% of the sample.

All donors were healthy Caucasians. Three pairs of female monozygotic twins, all aged roughly 18 to 29 years, made up the twin cohort. Positive isolation kits from Invitrogen were used to isolate CD4+ and CD8+ T cell populations. In addition, the sample was reused for a study of T cells expressing NK-cell markers. The other study reports the following: Three sorted T-cell subsets (CD3+CD56+NKG2C+, CD3+CD56+NKG2C- and CD3+CD56-NKG2C+) from several donors had their TCR beta-chain repertoires profiled. Seven of the eight sequenced donors were HCMV-seropositive and one was HCMV-seronegative. To restrict sorting to alphabetaTCR-expressing T cells, an anti-gammadeltaTCR antibody was added in several experiments. In more than 5 donors, the dominant CD3+CD56+NKG2C+ clonotypes ranked among the top 10 CD8+ clonotypes, making up about 1.0-8% of CD8+ T cells. Those dominant clonotypes were again the most abundant among CD3+CD56-NKG2C+ cells in a handful of donors, at roughly 28.3-65%. Whether the expanded NKG2C-expressing T cell clones were specific for HCMV antigens remained unclear. The eight sequenced donors were randomly selected healthy volunteers, three men and five women. A commercial ELISA kit detecting HCMV-specific IgG in serum was used to determine HCMV serostatus. MIGEC was used to demultiplex reads and group reads by UMI, and MiTCR was used to assemble and quantify clonotypes. To exclude erroneous sequences, only TCR cDNA sequences supported by at least two reads were retained. The tcR package was used for downstream repertoire analysis, with clonotypes matched between fractions based on CDR3 nucleotide sequence plus V segment. Antigen specificity was annotated against VDJdb with VDJmatch, allowing one amino acid substitution in CDR3.

The clonotype was recovered from a woman under 30 in good health. Material: CD8+ T cells sorted from blood.

The DNA sequence follows: TGTGCCAGCAGTAAGGGGCCGAACACTGAAGCTTTCTTT. This translates into CASSKGPNTEAFF. The sequence is built from TRBV6-1 and TRBJ1-1; 5 matching bases give a weak D call of TRBD1. The germline V gene gives CDR1 as MNHNS and CDR2 as SASEGT. The CDR3 holds 13 amino acids from the cysteine to the phenylalanine. Just the 39-base CDR3 DNA is kept, in frame starting at base 1. V and J lose 5 bases and 1 base, and a span of 8 bases separates them.